This TCR beta chain was found in a study of shared clonotypes between healthy human individuals. The overall study: The donor pool was made up of a couple of women and a few men aged 18 to 49. Study results and limitations: Shared across several donors were about 4.8% of the naive CD4 clonotypes.

To note about this clone: Its antigen is as yet unknown.

Produced via immunoSEQ multiplex PCR; TCRdb's table is partial and in-frame only. The sample lists roughly 2,000,000 clones, over 85% seen once, with roughly 1.2% in the top ten. Naivety among CD8 cells was defined by CD45RO negativity and positive CCR7 selection, thereby excluding terminally differentiated effector memory CD45RA+ cells. The TCR originated in a man aged 18 to 29 in good health. The sequencing sample was made of naive CD8+ T cells sorted from blood.

CDR3 sequence reads: CASSDSFTSGHNEQFF. The CDR3 DNA is TGTGCCAGCAGTGACTCCTTTACTAGCGGTCACAATGAGCAGTTCTTC. This chain connects TRBV6-4 to TRBJ2-1, with 8 bases fitting TRBD2. Losses at the gene ends were 0 bases for V and 5 bases for J; bases not matched to a gene: 6. Germline values: CDR1 MRHNA, CDR2 SNTAGT. The CDR3 length is 16 residues.